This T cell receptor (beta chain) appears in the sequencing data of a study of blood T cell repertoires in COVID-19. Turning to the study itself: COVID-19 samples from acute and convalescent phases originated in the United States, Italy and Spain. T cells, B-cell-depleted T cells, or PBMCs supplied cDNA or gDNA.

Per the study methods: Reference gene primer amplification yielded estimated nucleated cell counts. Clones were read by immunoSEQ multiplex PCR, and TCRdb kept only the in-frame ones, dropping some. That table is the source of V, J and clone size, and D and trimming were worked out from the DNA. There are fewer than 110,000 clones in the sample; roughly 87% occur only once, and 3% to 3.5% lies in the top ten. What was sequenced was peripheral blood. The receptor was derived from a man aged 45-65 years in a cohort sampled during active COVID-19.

CDR3 nucleotide sequence: TGTGCCAGCTCACCTTCAGCGGCTGGAAACACCATATATTTT. It encodes CASSPSAAGNTIYF. The chain recombines TRBV18 with TRBJ1-3; D call uncertain. The V gene's germline CDR1 is KGHSH and CDR2 LQKENI. This CDR3 has 14 amino acids. The V gene lost 3 bases and the J gene lost 2 bases, with 8 bases spanning the gap.